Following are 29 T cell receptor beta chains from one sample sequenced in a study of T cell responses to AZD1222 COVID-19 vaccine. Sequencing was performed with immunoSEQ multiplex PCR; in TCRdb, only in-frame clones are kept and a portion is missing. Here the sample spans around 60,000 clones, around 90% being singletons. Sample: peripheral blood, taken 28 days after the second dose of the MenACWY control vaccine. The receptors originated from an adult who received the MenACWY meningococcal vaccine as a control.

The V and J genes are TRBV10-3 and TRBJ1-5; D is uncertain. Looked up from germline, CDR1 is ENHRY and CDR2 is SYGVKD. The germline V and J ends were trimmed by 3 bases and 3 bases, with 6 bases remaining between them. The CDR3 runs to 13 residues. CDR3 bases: TGTGCCATCAGTGAAAGGGACAATCAGCCCCAGCATTTT. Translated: CAISERDNQPQHF.

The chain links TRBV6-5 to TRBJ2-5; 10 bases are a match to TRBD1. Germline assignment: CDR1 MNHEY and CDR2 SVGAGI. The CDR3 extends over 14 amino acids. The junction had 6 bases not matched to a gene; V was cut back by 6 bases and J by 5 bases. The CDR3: CASRVPGQGETQYF. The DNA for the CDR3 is TGTGCCAGCAGGGTGCCGGGACAGGGGGAGACCCAGTACTTC.

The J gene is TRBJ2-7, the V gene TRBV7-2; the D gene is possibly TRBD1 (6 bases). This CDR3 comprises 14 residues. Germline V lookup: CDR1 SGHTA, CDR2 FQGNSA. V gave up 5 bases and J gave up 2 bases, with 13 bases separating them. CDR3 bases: TGTGCCAGCAGCCCGACAGGAGATCCCTACGAGCAGTACTTC. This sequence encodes CASSPTGDPYEQYF. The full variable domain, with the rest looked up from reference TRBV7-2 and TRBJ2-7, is GAGVSQSPSNKVTEKGKDVELRCDPISGHTALYWYRQSLGQGLEFLIYFQGNSAPDKSGLPSDRFSAERTGGSVSTLTIQRTQQEDSAVYLCASSPTGDPYEQYFGPGTRLTVT.

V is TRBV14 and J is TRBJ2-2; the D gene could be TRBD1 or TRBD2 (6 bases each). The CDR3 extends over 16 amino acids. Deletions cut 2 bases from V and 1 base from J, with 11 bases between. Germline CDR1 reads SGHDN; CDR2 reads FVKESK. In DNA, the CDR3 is TGTGCCAGCAGCCAAAAAAGGGGGGTGAACACCGGGGAGCTGTTTTTT. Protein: CASSQKRGVNTGELFF.

As DNA, the CDR3 is TGTGCCAGCACCCAAACAGGGTCACGAGACACTGAAGCTTTCTTT. Protein sequence: CASTQTGSRDTEAFF. The chain couples TRBV5-5 to TRBJ1-1; D might be TRBD1 (6 bases). Germline-derived CDR1 and CDR2 are SGHKS and YYEKEE (reference sequence). The CDR3 loop spans 15 amino acids. Between the trimmed V and J ends, which lost 6 bases and 3 bases, there was a span of 18 bases. Full variable domain (missing parts from reference TRBV5-5 and TRBJ1-1): DAGVTQSPTHLIKTRGQQVTLRCSPISGHKSVSWYQQVLGQGPQFIFQYYEKEERGRGNFPDRFSARQFPNYSSELNVNALLLGDSALYLCASTQTGSRDTEAFFGQGTRLTVV.

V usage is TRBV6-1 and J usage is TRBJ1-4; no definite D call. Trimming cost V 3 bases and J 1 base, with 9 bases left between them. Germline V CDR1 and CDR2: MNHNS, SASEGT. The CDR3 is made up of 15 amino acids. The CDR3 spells CASSEVTGTNEKLFF. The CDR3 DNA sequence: TGTGCCAGCAGTGAGGTAACCGGAACTAATGAAAAACTGTTTTTT.

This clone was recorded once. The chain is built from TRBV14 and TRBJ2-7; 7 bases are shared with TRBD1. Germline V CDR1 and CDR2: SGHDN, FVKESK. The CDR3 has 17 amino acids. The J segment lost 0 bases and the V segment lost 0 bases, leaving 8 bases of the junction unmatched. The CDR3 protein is CASSQEGRQGPSYEQYF. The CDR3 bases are TGTGCCAGCAGCCAAGAGGGGAGACAGGGACCCTCCTACGAGCAGTACTTC.

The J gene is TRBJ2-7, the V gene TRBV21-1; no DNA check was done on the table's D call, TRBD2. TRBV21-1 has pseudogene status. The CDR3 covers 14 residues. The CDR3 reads CAGDYSAPAYEQYF. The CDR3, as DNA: TGTGCCGGCGATTATAGCGCCCCGGCCTACGAGCAGTACTTC.

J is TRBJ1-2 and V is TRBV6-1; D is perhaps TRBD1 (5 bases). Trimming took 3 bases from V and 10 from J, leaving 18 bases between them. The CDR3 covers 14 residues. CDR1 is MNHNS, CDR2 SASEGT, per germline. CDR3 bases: TGTGCCAGCAGTGATCTAGGCCGGGTCAGGGACTACACCTTC. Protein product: CASSDLGRVRDYTF.

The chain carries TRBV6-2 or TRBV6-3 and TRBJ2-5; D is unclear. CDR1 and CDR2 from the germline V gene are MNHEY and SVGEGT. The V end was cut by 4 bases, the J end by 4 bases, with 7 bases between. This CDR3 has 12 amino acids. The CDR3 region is CASSSHRETQYF. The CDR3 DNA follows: TGTGCCAGCAGTTCACATCGAGAGACCCAGTACTTC.

CDR3 sequence (DNA): TGTGCCAGCAGCCAAGAGTGGGCGGGGAAGAACACTGAAGCTTTCTTT. Residues: CASSQEWAGKNTEAFF. The chain carries TRBV3-1 (or the pseudogene TRBV3-2) and TRBJ1-1; D gene ambiguous. The CDR3 sequence is 16 residues long. Germline values: CDR1 LGHDT, CDR2 YNNKEL (reference sequence). Trimming pared 0 bases from V and 1 base from J, leaving 12 bases between.

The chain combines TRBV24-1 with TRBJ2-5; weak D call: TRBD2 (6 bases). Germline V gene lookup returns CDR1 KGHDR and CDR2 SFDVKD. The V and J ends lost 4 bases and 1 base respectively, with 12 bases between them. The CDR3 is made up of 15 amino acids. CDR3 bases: TGTGCCACCAGTGACCGTAGCGGAGCCCAAGAGACCCAGTACTTC. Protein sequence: CATSDRSGAQETQYF.

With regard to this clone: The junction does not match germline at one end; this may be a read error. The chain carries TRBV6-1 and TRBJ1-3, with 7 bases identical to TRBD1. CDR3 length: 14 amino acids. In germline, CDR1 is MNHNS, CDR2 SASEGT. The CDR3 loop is CASREDRAGNTIYF. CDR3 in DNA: TGTGCCAGCAGAGAAGACAGGGCTGGAAACACCATATATTTT.

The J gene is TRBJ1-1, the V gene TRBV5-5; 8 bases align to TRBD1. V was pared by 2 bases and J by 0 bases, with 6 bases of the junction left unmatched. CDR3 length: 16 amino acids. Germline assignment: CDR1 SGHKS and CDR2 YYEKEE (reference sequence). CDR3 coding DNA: TGTGCCAGCAGCTTAAAAACAGGGGGACTGAACACTGAAGCTTTCTTT. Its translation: CASSLKTGGLNTEAFF.

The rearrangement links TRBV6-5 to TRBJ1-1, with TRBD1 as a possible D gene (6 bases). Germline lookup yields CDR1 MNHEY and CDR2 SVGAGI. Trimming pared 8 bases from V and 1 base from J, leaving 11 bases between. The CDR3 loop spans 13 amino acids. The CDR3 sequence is CASFRDKNTEAFF. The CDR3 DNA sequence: TGTGCCAGCTTCCGGGACAAGAACACTGAAGCTTTCTTT.

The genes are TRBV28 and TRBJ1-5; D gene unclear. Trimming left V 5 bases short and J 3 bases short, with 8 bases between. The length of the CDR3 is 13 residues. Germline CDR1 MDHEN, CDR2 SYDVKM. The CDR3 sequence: CASSGQTNQPQHF. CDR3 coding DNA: TGTGCCAGCAGTGGCCAGACCAATCAGCCCCAGCATTTT.

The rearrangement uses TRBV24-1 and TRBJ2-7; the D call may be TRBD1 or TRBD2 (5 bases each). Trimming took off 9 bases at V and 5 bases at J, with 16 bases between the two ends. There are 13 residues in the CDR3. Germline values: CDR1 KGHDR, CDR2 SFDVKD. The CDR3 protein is CATAGAGLDEQYF. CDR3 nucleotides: TGTGCCACCGCCGGGGCCGGGTTGGACGAGCAGTACTTC.

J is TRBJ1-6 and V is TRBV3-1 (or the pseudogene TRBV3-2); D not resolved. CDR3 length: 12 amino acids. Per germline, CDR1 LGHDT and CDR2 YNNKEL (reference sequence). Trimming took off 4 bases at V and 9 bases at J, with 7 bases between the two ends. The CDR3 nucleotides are TGTGCCAGCAGCCCCCCCGGTTCACCCCTCCACTTT. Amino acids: CASSPPGSPLHF.

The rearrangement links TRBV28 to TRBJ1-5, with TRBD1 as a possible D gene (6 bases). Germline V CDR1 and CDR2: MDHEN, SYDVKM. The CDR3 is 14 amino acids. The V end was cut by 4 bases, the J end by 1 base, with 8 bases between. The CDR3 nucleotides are TGTGCCAGCAGTTCGGGGGCGAGCAATCAGCCCCAGCATTTT. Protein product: CASSSGASNQPQHF. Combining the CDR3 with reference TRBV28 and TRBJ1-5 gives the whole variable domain DVKVTQSSRYLVKRTGEKVFLECVQDMDHENMFWYRQDPGLGLRLIYFSYDVKMKEKGDIPEGYSVSREKKERFSLILESASTNQTSMYLCASSSGASNQPQHFGDGTRLSIL.

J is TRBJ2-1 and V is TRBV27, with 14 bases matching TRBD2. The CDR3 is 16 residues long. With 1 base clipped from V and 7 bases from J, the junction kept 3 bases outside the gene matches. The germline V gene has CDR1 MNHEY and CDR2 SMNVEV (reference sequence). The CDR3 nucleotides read TGTGCCAGCAGTTTATTGACTAGCGGGAGGGTGAATGAGCAGTTCTTC. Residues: CASSLLTSGRVNEQFF.

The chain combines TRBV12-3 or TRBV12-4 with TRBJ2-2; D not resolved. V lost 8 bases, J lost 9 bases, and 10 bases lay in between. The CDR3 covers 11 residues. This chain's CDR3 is CASADRWELFF. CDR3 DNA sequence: TGTGCCAGCGCCGATCGATGGGAGCTGTTTTTT.

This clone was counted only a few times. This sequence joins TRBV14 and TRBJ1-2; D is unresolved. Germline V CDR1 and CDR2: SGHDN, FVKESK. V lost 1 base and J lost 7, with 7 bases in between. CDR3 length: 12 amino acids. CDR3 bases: TGTGCCAGCAGCCAAGGAGTGGGTGGCTACACCTTC. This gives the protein CASSQGVGGYTF.

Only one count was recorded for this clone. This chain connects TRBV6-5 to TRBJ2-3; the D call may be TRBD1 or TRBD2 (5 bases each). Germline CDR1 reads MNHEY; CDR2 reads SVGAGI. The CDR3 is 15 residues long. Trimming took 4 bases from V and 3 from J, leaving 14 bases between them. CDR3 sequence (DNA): TGTGCCAGCAGTTTAGGGGAGCACGAGACAGATACGCAGTATTTT. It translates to CASSLGEHETDTQYF.

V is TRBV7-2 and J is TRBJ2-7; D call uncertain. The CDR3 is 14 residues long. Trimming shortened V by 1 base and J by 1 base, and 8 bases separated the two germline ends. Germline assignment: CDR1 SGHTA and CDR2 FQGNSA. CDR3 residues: CASSLGTNSYEQYF. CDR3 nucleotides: TGTGCCAGCAGCTTAGGTACAAATTCCTACGAGCAGTACTTC.

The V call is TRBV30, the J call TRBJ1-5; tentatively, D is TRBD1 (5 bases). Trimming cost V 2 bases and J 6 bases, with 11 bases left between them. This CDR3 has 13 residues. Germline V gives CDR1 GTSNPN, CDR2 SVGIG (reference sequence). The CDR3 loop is CAWSTQGLQPQHF. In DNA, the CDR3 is TGTGCCTGGAGTACCCAGGGTCTTCAGCCCCAGCATTTT.

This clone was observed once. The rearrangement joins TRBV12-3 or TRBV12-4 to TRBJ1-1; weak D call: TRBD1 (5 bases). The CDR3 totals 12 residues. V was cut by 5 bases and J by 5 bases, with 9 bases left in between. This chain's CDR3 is CASSLRGTEAFF. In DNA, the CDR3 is TGTGCCAGCAGTCTCCGGGGGACTGAAGCTTTCTTT.

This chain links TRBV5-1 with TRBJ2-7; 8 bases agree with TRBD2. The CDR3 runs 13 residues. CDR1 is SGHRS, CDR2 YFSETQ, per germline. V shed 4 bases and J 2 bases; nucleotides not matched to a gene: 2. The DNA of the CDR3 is TGCGCCAGCAGCCTAGCGGGTACCTACGAGCAGTACTTC. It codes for CASSLAGTYEQYF.

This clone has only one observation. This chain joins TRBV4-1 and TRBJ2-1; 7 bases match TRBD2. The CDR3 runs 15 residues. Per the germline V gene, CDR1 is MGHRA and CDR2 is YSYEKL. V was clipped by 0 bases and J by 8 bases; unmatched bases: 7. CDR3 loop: CASSQEAGLSDEQFF. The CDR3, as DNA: TGCGCCAGCAGCCAAGAGGCGGGACTATCCGATGAGCAGTTCTTC.

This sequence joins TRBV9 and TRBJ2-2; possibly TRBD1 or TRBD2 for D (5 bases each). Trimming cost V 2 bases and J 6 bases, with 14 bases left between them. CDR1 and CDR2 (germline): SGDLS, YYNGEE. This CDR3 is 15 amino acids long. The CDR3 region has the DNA TGTGCCAGCAGCGTTGGGTCAGGGACCTCCGGGGAGCTGTTTTTT. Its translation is CASSVGSGTSGELFF.